This TCR beta chain was observed in a study of spatial heterogeneity in lung cancer. Turning to the study itself: Sequencing consistently turned up more beta-chain sequences than alpha-chain sequences.

This clonotype was recorded many times. Antigen: not known. Whole-study findings and limits: Among blood samples, ubiquitous expanded tumor TCRs appeared more at resection than at follow-up.

The junction had 7 bases not matched to a gene; V was cut back by 0 bases and J by 7 bases. CDR1 and CDR2 (germline): MNHEY, SMNVEV (reference sequence). The CDR3 spans 16 residues. From the 5' RACE reads, TCRdb called clonotypes with MiXCR, one entry per CDR3 protein. The sample shows just under 95,000 distinct CDR3 sequences, 10% to 15% of them seen only once. As to time point: sample taken at primary tumor resection. The authors sequenced whole RNA from tumor, nontumor lung or frozen PBMC without sorting. The specimen comprised PBMCs, sampled at surgery. The receptor was isolated from a male donor with early-stage non-small cell lung cancer. The genes are TRBV27 and TRBJ2-1, with TRBD2 matching 9 bases. The CDR3 here is CASSLSKAGGWNEQFF. The CDR3 DNA reads as TGTGCCAGCAGTTTATCGAAAGCGGGGGGCTGGAATGAGCAGTTCTTC.